These 30 T cell receptor beta chains were sequenced from one sample in a study of cytomegalovirus exposure and HLA in healthy donors (dated by TCRdb to the late 2010s). Libraries were prepared through the immunoSEQ multiplex PCR assay. TCRdb provides this immuneACCESS table in a form limited to in-frame rearrangements. Some clones are lacking; in checked studies, under half of them reflect an unresolved V gene, and why the rest are absent is not known. The sample table records 250,000 to 400,000 clones; approximately 86% of these occur just once. Together, the top ten hold approximately 0.96% of the sample. Sequenced: PBMCs. These receptors were taken from a man in his thirties or forties in good health and CMV-seronegative.

The chain combines TRBV4-3 with TRBJ1-1, with D tentatively TRBD1 (5 bases). Trimming removed 3 bases from V and 2 bases from J, with 10 bases in between. This CDR3 spans 14 amino acids. Looked up from germline, CDR1 is LGHNA and CDR2 is YSLEER. CDR3 in DNA: TGCGCCAGCAGCCAGGCAGACAGAAACACTGAAGCTTTCTTT. This gives the protein CASSQADRNTEAFF.

This clone was counted a few times. V is TRBV5-1 and J is TRBJ2-7; 9 nucleotides align to TRBD1. Germline V CDR1 and CDR2: SGHRS, YFSETQ. V lost 2 bases, J lost 0 bases, and 3 bases stayed unmatched. CDR3 size: 15 residues. The CDR3 reads CASSFGDRASYEQYF. As DNA, the CDR3 is TGCGCCAGCAGCTTTGGGGACAGGGCCTCCTACGAGCAGTACTTC.

The chain recombines TRBV6-5 with TRBJ1-2; 7 bases map to TRBD1. CDR3 length equals 14 residues. CDR1 and CDR2 from the germline V gene are MNHEY and SVGAGI. The J segment lost 8 bases and the V segment lost 0 bases, leaving 6 bases of the junction unmatched. CDR3 bases: TGTGCCAGCAGTTACTCATCCCAGGGGGAAGGCTACACCTTC. This translates into CASSYSSQGEGYTF.

This CDR3 reads CASSLVGTGDSPLHF. The CDR3 DNA reads as TGTGCCAGCAGCTTAGTAGGGACAGGGGATTCACCCCTCCACTTT. This sequence joins TRBV7-2 and TRBJ1-6; 10 nucleotides agree with TRBD1. Germline CDR1 is SGHTA and CDR2 is FQGNSA. Trimming took 1 base from V and 8 from J; bases not matched to a gene: 2. There are 15 residues in the CDR3. The entire variable domain, with the rest obtained from reference TRBV7-2 and TRBJ1-6, is as follows: GAGVSQSPSNKVTEKGKDVELRCDPISGHTALYWYRQSLGQGLEFLIYFQGNSAPDKSGLPSDRFSAERTGGSVSTLTIQRTQQEDSAVYLCASSLVGTGDSPLHFGNGTRLTVT.

The chain carries TRBV6-5 and TRBJ2-1; 9 positions agree with TRBD1. CDR3 size: 15 residues. Per the germline V gene, CDR1 is MNHEY and CDR2 is SVGAGI. V lost 6 bases to trimming and J lost 4 bases; unmatched junction nucleotides: 7. CDR3 nucleotides: TGTGCCAGCAGAATACAGGGGGCTTCTTACAATGAGCAGTTCTTC. Its translation is CASRIQGASYNEQFF.

The chain uses TRBV10-3 and TRBJ1-2; 7 bases line up with TRBD1. Germline V lookup: CDR1 ENHRY, CDR2 SYGVKD. V was clipped by 7 bases and J by 4 bases; unmatched bases: 9. This CDR3 spans 14 amino acids. CDR3 bases: TGTGCCATCACCGACCCCGACAGGGCCTATGGCTACACCTTC. Translating it yields CAITDPDRAYGYTF.

The chain is built from TRBV4-3 and TRBJ2-1, with 9 nucleotides matching TRBD2. The CDR3 covers 16 residues. CDR1 and CDR2 (germline): LGHNA, YSLEER. V lost 0 bases and J lost 9; bases outside the gene matches: 9. CDR3: CASSQERLGLAREQFF. CDR3 bases: TGCGCCAGCAGCCAAGAAAGGTTAGGACTAGCGCGTGAGCAGTTCTTC.

V and J are TRBV29-1 and TRBJ1-4; TRBD1 is a possible D gene (5 bases). Germline CDR1 and CDR2: SQVTM and ANQGSEA. Trimming took off 3 bases at V and 7 bases at J, with 18 bases between the two ends. The CDR3 is 15 residues long. The CDR3 coding sequence is TGCAGCGTTGACCTGGGTCAGGGTCTCCGTGAAAAACTGTTTTTT. Protein sequence: CSVDLGQGLREKLFF.

This chain uses TRBV5-1 with TRBJ2-1, with TRBD2 matching 10 bases. CDR1 is SGHRS and CDR2 is YFSETQ in the germline V gene. The junction had 12 bases not matched to a gene; V was cut back by 0 bases and J by 9 bases. This CDR3 contains 17 residues. CDR3 amino acids: CASSLGPSGGASREQFF. In nucleotides, the CDR3 is TGCGCCAGCAGCTTGGGGCCTAGCGGGGGCGCCAGTCGTGAGCAGTTCTTC.

This clone was seen a handful of times. The gene calls are TRBV10-3 and TRBJ2-7, with D possibly matching TRBD1 (5 bases). This CDR3 has 12 amino acids. Per the germline V gene, CDR1 is ENHRY and CDR2 is SYGVKD. The germline V and J ends were trimmed by 8 bases and 2 bases, with 10 bases remaining between them. The CDR3 DNA reads TGTGCCATCGGGGCTCGAACCTACGAGCAGTACTTC. This encodes CAIGARTYEQYF.

The chain couples TRBV9 to TRBJ1-5, with unresolved D. The CDR3 totals 13 residues. Germline values: CDR1 SGDLS, CDR2 YYNGEE. Trimming left V 2 bases short and J 5 bases short, with 8 bases between. DNA for the CDR3: TGTGCCAGCAGCGTCGACACTGATCAGCCCCAGCATTTT. The encoded protein is CASSVDTDQPQHF.

Only a few counts were recorded for this clone. The genes are TRBV6-6 and TRBJ1-2; 7 bases agree with TRBD1. This CDR3 has 14 amino acids. In germline, CDR1 is MNHNY, CDR2 SVGAGI (reference sequence). The ends lost 2 bases at V and 8 bases at J; junction bases unmatched: 8. The CDR3 nucleotides read TGTGCCAGCAGTTACGGGACAGACTTCTACGGCTACACCTTC. Encoded protein: CASSYGTDFYGYTF.

This sequence joins TRBV28 and TRBJ1-5; a weak D match, TRBD1 (5 bases). Germline lookup yields CDR1 MDHEN and CDR2 SYDVKM. Trimming stripped 6 bases from V and 6 bases from J, with 18 bases between. This CDR3 comprises 15 residues. The CDR3 DNA is TGTGCCAGCAGAGTGGCAGGGTTGGGCGGTCAGCCCCAGCATTTT. Its translation is CASRVAGLGGQPQHF.

This chain connects TRBV4-1 to TRBJ2-1; unclear D gene. Trimming removed 5 bases from V and 1 base from J, with 12 bases in between. Germline V CDR1 and CDR2: MGHRA, YSYEKL. The CDR3 contains 15 residues. As DNA, the CDR3 is TGCGCCAGCAGCGACGACCCGACTTCCTACAATGAGCAGTTCTTC. Translated, it gives CASSDDPTSYNEQFF.

The chain combines TRBV18 with TRBJ2-5; 7 bases line up with TRBD1. Germline V gives CDR1 KGHSH, CDR2 LQKENI. This CDR3 has 16 amino acids. With V trimmed by 4 bases and J by 1 base, 9 bases remained unmatched. CDR3 loop: CASSRFAQGTQETQYF. The CDR3 DNA sequence: TGTGCCAGCTCACGATTCGCACAGGGGACCCAAGAGACCCAGTACTTC. The variable domain in full, with the rest retrieved from reference TRBV18 and TRBJ2-5, is NAGVMQNPRHLVRRRGQEARLRCSPMKGHSHVYWYRQLPEEGLKFMVYLQKENIIDESGMPKERFSAEFPKEGPSILRIQQVVRGDSAAYFCASSRFAQGTQETQYFGPGTRLLVL.

The chain uses TRBV5-1 and TRBJ2-7, with D uncertain. Germline values: CDR1 SGHRS, CDR2 YFSETQ. V gave up 0 bases and J gave up 0 bases, with 13 bases separating them. The CDR3 contains 16 residues. The CDR3 DNA reads TGCGCCAGCAGCTTGGGTTCTGTGGGCTTCTCCTACGAGCAGTACTTC. Its protein product is CASSLGSVGFSYEQYF.

The CDR3: CASSISTVSYEQYF. DNA for the CDR3: TGTGCCAGTAGTATATCAACGGTCTCCTACGAGCAGTACTTC. The J gene is TRBJ2-7, the V gene TRBV19; unclear D gene. Germline loops: CDR1 LNHDA, CDR2 SQIVND (reference sequence). V shed 2 bases and J shed 0 bases, with 8 bases lying between them. CDR3 length: 14 amino acids. The variable domain in full, completed from reference TRBV19 and TRBJ2-7, reads DGGITQSPKYLFRKEGQNVTLSCEQNLNHDAMYWYRQDPGQGLRLIYYSQIVNDFQKGDIAEGYSVSREKKESFPLTVTSAQKNPTAFYLCASSISTVSYEQYFGPGTRLTVT.

The CDR3 protein is CASSQDPGTYSGNTIYF. DNA for the CDR3: TGCGCCAGCAGCCAAGATCCAGGGACTTACTCTGGAAACACCATATATTTT. V and J are TRBV4-1 and TRBJ1-3; weak D call: TRBD1 (5 bases). Trimming removed 0 bases from V and 0 bases from J, with 12 bases in between. Germline V gives CDR1 MGHRA, CDR2 YSYEKL. The CDR3 sequence is 17 residues long.

This chain uses TRBV27 with TRBJ2-3; D possibly corresponds to TRBD2 (5 bases). V was shortened by 4 bases and J by 5 bases, with 10 bases between the two germline ends. Germline V CDR1 and CDR2: MNHEY, SMNVEV (reference sequence). The CDR3 has 13 residues. The CDR3 region has the DNA TGTGCCAGCAGTTCTTACGGAGGAGATACGCAGTATTTT. Its protein is CASSSYGGDTQYF.

This chain connects TRBV2 to TRBJ2-2; 9 nucleotides align to TRBD1. The CDR3 covers 15 residues. Losses at the gene ends were 7 bases for V and 5 bases for J; bases not matched to a gene: 8. Germline CDR1 reads SNHLY; CDR2 reads FYNNEI. The CDR3 region is CASKQQGARTGELFF. Written as DNA, the CDR3 is TGTGCCAGCAAACAACAGGGGGCAAGGACCGGGGAGCTGTTTTTT.

The V and J genes are TRBV5-6 and TRBJ1-5; tentatively, D is TRBD1 (6 bases). The CDR3 is 15 amino acids. Trimming pared 2 bases from V and 6 bases from J, leaving 15 bases between. CDR1 and CDR2 from the germline V gene are SGHDT and YYEEEE. In DNA, the CDR3 is TGTGCCAGCAGCTTTGGGCGGGGGGGGCCTCAGCCCCAGCATTTT. Protein sequence: CASSFGRGGPQPQHF. Combining the CDR3 with reference TRBV5-6 and TRBJ1-5 gives the whole variable domain DAGVTQSPTHLIKTRGQQVTLRCSPKSGHDTVSWYQQALGQGPQFIFQYYEEEERQRGNFPDRFSGHQFPNYSSELNVNALLLGDSALYLCASSFGRGGPQPQHFGDGTRLSIL.

The chain links TRBV6-1 to TRBJ2-7; no definite D call. The CDR3 is 12 residues long. The V end was cut by 5 bases, the J end by 0 bases, with 5 bases between. Germline CDR1 MNHNS, CDR2 SASEGT. As DNA, the CDR3 is TGTGCCAGCAGTCTTAGCTCCTACGAGCAGTACTTC. This codes for CASSLSSYEQYF.

Notes on this clone: This clone may be a read error of a much larger clone one base away. Other nucleotide sequences in the sample specify the same CDR3. This chain links TRBV7-8 with TRBJ2-1; tentatively, D is TRBD2 (5 bases). This CDR3 contains 12 residues. V shed 2 bases and J shed 7 bases, with 6 bases lying between them. The germline gives CDR1 SGHVS, CDR2 FQNEAQ. CDR3 bases: TGTGCCAGCAGCTTAAGAGGGAATGAGCAGTTCTTC. Its translation: CASSLRGNEQFF.

This chain links TRBV11-2 with TRBJ2-7, with 10 bases identical to TRBD2. Germline loops: CDR1 SGHAT, CDR2 FQNNGV. V was clipped by 1 base and J by 2 bases; unmatched bases: 5. This CDR3 has 16 residues. The chain's CDR3 is CASSLASGTSAYEQYF. The CDR3 DNA reads as TGTGCCAGCAGCTTAGCTTCCGGGACTAGCGCCTACGAGCAGTACTTC. The full variable domain, with the rest looked up from reference TRBV11-2 and TRBJ2-7, is EAGVAQSPRYKIIEKRQSVAFWCNPISGHATLYWYQQILGQGPKLLIQFQNNGVVDDSQLPKDRFSAERLKGVDSTLKIQPAKLEDSAVYLCASSLASGTSAYEQYFGPGTRLTVT.

This clone came up once. This chain connects TRBV18 to TRBJ1-1; the match to TRBD1 covers 8 bases. CDR1 and CDR2 from the germline V gene are KGHSH and LQKENI. This CDR3 has 18 residues. Trimming removed 1 base from V and 5 bases from J; junction bases left unmatched: 15. The CDR3 sequence: CASSPLGPDRAGGTEAFF. CDR3 coding DNA: TGTGCCAGCTCACCACTCGGGCCGGACAGGGCCGGTGGGACTGAAGCTTTCTTT.

V usage is TRBV7-6 and J usage is TRBJ2-7, with TRBD2 identical over 11 bases. The length of the CDR3 is 18 residues. The J segment lost 1 base and the V segment lost 1 base, leaving 9 bases of the junction unmatched. The germline CDR1 and CDR2 sequences are SGHVS and FNYEAQ. The CDR3 DNA follows: TGTGCCAGCAGCTTAGGGACTAGCGGGCCGGTTAAATCCTACGAGCAGTACTTC. The encoded protein is CASSLGTSGPVKSYEQYF.

This chain connects TRBV14 to TRBJ2-3; TRBD1 agrees at 11 bases. The CDR3 totals 16 residues. Germline-derived CDR1 and CDR2 are SGHDN and FVKESK. Trimming removed 1 base from V and 6 bases from J; junction bases left unmatched: 6. The CDR3 coding sequence is TGTGCCAGCAGCCAAGGGACAGGGGGCTTTCACGATACGCAGTATTTT. Translation: CASSQGTGGFHDTQYF.

This rearrangement joins TRBV7-9 to TRBJ2-2, with 9 bases lining up with TRBD2. From germline, CDR1 is SEHNR and CDR2 FQNEAQ (reference sequence). J lost 4 bases, V lost 3 bases, and 3 bases had no gene match. The CDR3 totals 15 residues. DNA of the CDR3: TGTGCCAGCAGCTTCAGCGGGGGGCTCACCGGGGAGCTGTTTTTT. It codes for CASSFSGGLTGELFF.

This chain links TRBV7-2 with TRBJ2-3; the D gene is possibly TRBD2 (6 bases). The CDR3 covers 15 residues. Germline assignment: CDR1 SGHTA and CDR2 FQGNSA. Between the trimmed V and J ends, which lost 5 bases and 6 bases, there was a span of 18 bases. CDR3 amino acids: CASSPLALPRDTQYF. The CDR3 DNA reads as TGTGCCAGCAGCCCACTAGCCCTGCCCAGGGATACGCAGTATTTT.

In this sample, this clone turned up once. The chain joins TRBV5-6 to TRBJ1-1; D is perhaps TRBD1 (5 bases). Between the trimmed V and J ends, which lost 3 bases and 4 bases, there was a span of 13 bases. This CDR3 spans 14 amino acids. Looked up from germline, CDR1 is SGHDT and CDR2 is YYEEEE. The CDR3, as DNA: TGTGCCAGCAGCTGGTCTGGGGCAATCACTGAAGCTTTCTTT. Its translation is CASSWSGAITEAFF.